Shown below are 6 T cell receptor beta chains from a single sample sequenced in a study of beta chain features in type 1 diabetes. General study findings and limits: Across all four CD4+ subsets, people with type 1 diabetes showed modestly shorter TCRB CDR3s.

The isolated RNA, all of it, was reverse transcribed, so expressed TCRB transcripts were what got sequenced. Profiled with immunoSEQ multiplex PCR; TCRdb holds only in-frame clones, not every one. The data contain around 600,000 clones, roughly an eighth of them singletons. No antigen is known for these receptors. The sample comprised naive CD4+ T cells from blood. The receptors here all came from a man aged 25 to 45 with type 1 diabetes.

The chain joins TRBV10-3 to TRBJ1-3; 7 bases are a match to TRBD1. Germline V CDR1 and CDR2: ENHRY, SYGVKD. Trimming at V came to 6 bases and at J to 3 bases, leaving 11 bases not matched to a gene. The CDR3 covers 16 residues. Here the CDR3 reads CAIRTLEGAVGNTIYF. CDR3 bases: TGTGCCATCAGGACCCTTGAGGGGGCAGTTGGAAACACCATATATTTT.

This clone was observed a few times. V usage is TRBV28 and J usage is TRBJ1-3; D perhaps matches TRBD1 (6 bases). The germline V gene has CDR1 MDHEN and CDR2 SYDVKM. The V gene lost 2 bases and the J gene lost 4 bases, with 12 bases spanning the gap. CDR3 length equals 15 residues. The CDR3 region is CASSLRQGKGNTIYF. Written as DNA, the CDR3 is TGTGCCAGCAGTTTAAGGCAGGGGAAGGGAAACACCATATATTTT.

The V gene is TRBV9, the J gene TRBJ2-1, with 9 nucleotides matching TRBD1. Germline loops: CDR1 SGDLS, CDR2 YYNGEE. With 3 bases clipped from V and 0 bases from J, the junction kept 4 bases outside the gene matches. This CDR3 spans 16 amino acids. CDR3 nucleotide sequence: TGTGCCAGCAGCGAGGGACAGGGCCTCTCCTACAATGAGCAGTTCTTC. The encoded protein is CASSEGQGLSYNEQFF.

The DNA of the CDR3 is TGTGCCTGGACCCAGGGGAGCAATCAGCCCCAGCATTTT. Encoded protein: CAWTQGSNQPQHF. The chain has TRBV30 and TRBJ1-5; maybe TRBD1 (6 bases). Per germline, CDR1 GTSNPN and CDR2 SVGIG (reference sequence). The CDR3 has 13 residues. V was cut by 4 bases and J by 1 base, with 8 bases left in between.

A few counts support this clone. This sequence joins TRBV9 and TRBJ2-2; TRBD1 matches at 8 bases. V shed 3 bases and J 3 bases; nucleotides not matched to a gene: 7. Germline-derived CDR1 and CDR2 are SGDLS and YYNGEE. The CDR3 loop spans 16 amino acids. CDR3 in amino acids: CASSEIGQGDTGELFF. Here the CDR3 DNA reads TGTGCCAGCAGCGAAATCGGACAGGGCGACACCGGGGAGCTGTTTTTT. Full variable domain (outside the CDR3, taken from reference TRBV9 and TRBJ2-2): DSGVTQTPKHLITATGQRVTLRCSPRSGDLSVYWYQQSLDQGLQFLIQYYNGEERAKGNILERFSAQQFPDLHSELNLSSLELGDSALYFCASSEIGQGDTGELFFGEGSRLTVL.

The V and J genes are TRBV7-3 and TRBJ1-1, with TRBD1 matching 8 bases. The V and J ends lost 5 bases and 5 bases, in that order; junction bases with no gene match: 7. This CDR3 comprises 14 residues. Germline V gives CDR1 SGHTA, CDR2 FQGTGA. In DNA, the CDR3 is TGTGCCAGCAGCCCTCAGGGGGCGGGTACTGAAGCTTTCTTT. Residues: CASSPQGAGTEAFF.